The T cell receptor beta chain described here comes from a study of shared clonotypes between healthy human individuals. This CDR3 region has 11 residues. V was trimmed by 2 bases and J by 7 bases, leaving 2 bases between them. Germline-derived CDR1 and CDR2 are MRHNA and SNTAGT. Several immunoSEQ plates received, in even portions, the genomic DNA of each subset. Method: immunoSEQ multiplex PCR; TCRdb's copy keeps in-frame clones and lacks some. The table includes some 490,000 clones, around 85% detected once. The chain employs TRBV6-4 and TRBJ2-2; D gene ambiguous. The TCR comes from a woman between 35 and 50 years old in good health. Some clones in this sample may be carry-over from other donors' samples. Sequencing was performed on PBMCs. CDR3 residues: CASSDNGELFF. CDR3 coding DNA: TGTGCCAGCAGTGACAACGGGGAGCTGTTTTTT.